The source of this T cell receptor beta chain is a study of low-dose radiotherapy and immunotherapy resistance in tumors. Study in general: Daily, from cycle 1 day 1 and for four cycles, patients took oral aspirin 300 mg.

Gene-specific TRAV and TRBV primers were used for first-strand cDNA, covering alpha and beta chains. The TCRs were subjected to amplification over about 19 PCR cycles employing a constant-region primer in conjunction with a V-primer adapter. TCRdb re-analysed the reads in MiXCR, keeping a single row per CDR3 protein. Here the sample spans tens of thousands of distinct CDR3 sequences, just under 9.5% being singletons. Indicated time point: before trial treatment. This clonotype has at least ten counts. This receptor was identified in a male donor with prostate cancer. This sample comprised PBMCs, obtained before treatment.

The CDR3 coding sequence is TGTGCCAGCAGTCGGAGCTCTGGGGCCAACGTCCTGACTTTC. It yields the protein CASSRSSGANVLTF. V gene TRBV6-5 combines with J gene TRBJ2-6; D not certain. Trimming removed 5 bases at V and 0 bases at J, with 5 bases between. From germline, CDR1 is MNHEY and CDR2 SVGAGI. This CDR3 contains 14 residues.